This T cell receptor beta chain derives from a study of neurological immune-mediated disorders. The study's findings and limits: TCR clonal expansion peaked in HTLV-1-associated myelopathy patients and was lowest in multiple sclerosis patients. None of the CDR3 amino acid sequences found in expanded clones was shared across subjects. This suggests that the TCR-beta repertoires were private in all groups.

This clonotype was recorded many times. Antigen specificity is unknown. In germline, CDR1 is LGHDT, CDR2 YNNKEL (reference sequence). The V end lost 1 base, the J end lost 3 bases, and 16 bases lay between the germline ends. CDR3 size: 17 residues. Synthesis of cDNA used 5'RACE (with 10-nucleotide random UMIs). Each CDR3 protein is one row after TCRdb ran MiXCR on the 5' RACE reads. This repertoire shows 35,000 to 45,000 distinct CDR3 sequences, roughly 13% found once; its top ten account for 27%. Sequenced input: PBMCs. This TCR was sampled from a woman between 50 and 59 years old with HTLV-1-associated myelopathy (HAM/TSP). The chain recombines TRBV3-1 with TRBJ1-3, with D perhaps TRBD1 (5 bases). The CDR3 spells CASSQALGGRSGNTIYF. In DNA, the CDR3 is TGTGCCAGCAGCCAAGCCCTCGGGGGGAGAAGTGGAAACACCATATATTTT.